This TCR beta chain originates from a study of T cell changes during pregnancy in multiple sclerosis. The method was immunoSEQ multiplex PCR; TCRdb's version includes in-frame clones alone and lacks a portion of them. The data hold around 44,000 clones, with about 94% observed a single time. This clone appeared a few times. Germline values: CDR1 MNHNY, CDR2 SVGAGI (reference sequence). With 5 bases clipped from V and 3 bases from J, the junction kept 0 bases outside the gene matches. CDR3 length: 14 amino acids. The J gene is TRBJ2-1, the V gene TRBV6-6, with 11 bases lining up with TRBD2. The receptor was derived from a female donor with multiple sclerosis, enrolled in a pregnancy study. Sequenced material: CD8+ T cells from peripheral blood mononuclear cells, taken in the third trimester of pregnancy. The DNA of the CDR3 is TGTGCCAGCAGTACTAGCGGGGGCTACAATGAGCAGTTCTTC. It translates to CASSTSGGYNEQFF.